This TCR beta chain was captured by sequencing in a study of cytomegalovirus exposure and HLA in healthy donors. Primers: 60 Vbeta forward and 13 Jbeta reverse. Only in-frame clones appear in the TCRdb table, and some are missing; sequencing was by immunoSEQ multiplex PCR. There are 100,000 to 130,000 clones in the sample; about 80% occur only once, and less than 3% lies in the top ten. This CDR3 spans 16 amino acids. The V end was cut by 4 bases, the J end by 6 bases, with 21 bases between. Germline V gene lookup returns CDR1 SGHVS and CDR2 FQNEAQ. The V and J genes are TRBV7-8 and TRBJ1-1; D remains ambiguous. The sequencing input was PBMCs. This clonotype was obtained from a man aged 25 to 45 in good health and CMV-seropositive. The CDR3 DNA reads as TGTGCCAGCAGCTCTCTCCCCGGCAGGCCACAAGCTGAAGCTTTCTTT. The encoded protein is CASSSLPGRPQAEAFF.